This T cell receptor (beta chain) stems from a study of lymphopenia after photon versus proton radiotherapy. Overall study findings and caveats: Relative stability marked proton patients; photon patients lost diversity and naive cells.

A remark on this clone: Its target is not known.

The repertoire was sequenced with immunoSEQ multiplex PCR; TCRdb's copy has only in-frame clones and lacks some. This table has 15,000 to 20,000 clones, about 85% appearing once. CDR3 length: 11 amino acids. CDR1 and CDR2 from the germline V gene are DFQATT and SNEGSKA (reference sequence). V was pared by 3 bases and J by 5 bases, with 7 bases between. This rearrangement joins TRBV20-1 to TRBJ1-1; D not resolved. The sequence derives from a woman aged 55-69 years with cholangiocarcinoma. Some clones in this sample may be carry-over from other donors' samples. The input for sequencing was peripheral blood, taken from a patient treated with proton-based radiotherapy. This CDR3 is CSASKGTEAFF. CDR3 coding DNA: TGCAGTGCTAGTAAAGGGACTGAAGCTTTCTTT.